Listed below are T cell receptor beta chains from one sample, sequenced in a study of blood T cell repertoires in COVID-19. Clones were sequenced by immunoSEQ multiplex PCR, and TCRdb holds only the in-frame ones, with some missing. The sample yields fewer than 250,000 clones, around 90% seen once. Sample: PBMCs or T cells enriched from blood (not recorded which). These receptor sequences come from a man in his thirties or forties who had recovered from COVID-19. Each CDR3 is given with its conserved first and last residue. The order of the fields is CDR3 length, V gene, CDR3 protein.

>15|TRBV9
CASSPRGMATGELFF
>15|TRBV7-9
CASSLTASSGNTIYF
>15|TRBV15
CATSEDRESNQPQHF
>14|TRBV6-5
CATRQGNLYNEQFF
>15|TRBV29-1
CSAARRAGVTDTQYF
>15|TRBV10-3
CAISNQDRAGNTIYF
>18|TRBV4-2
CASSPSFGTSGRADEQFF
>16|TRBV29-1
CSVVGPTSKNTDTQYF
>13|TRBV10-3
CAIQGVPNTEAFF
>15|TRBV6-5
CASSPSVGAGEKLFF
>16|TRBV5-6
CASSPDRGLPYNEQFF
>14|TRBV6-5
CASRAPDRYTEAFF
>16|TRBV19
CASSIWGGARGYEQFF
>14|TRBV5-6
CASSPGTRRDTQYF
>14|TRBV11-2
CASSQDRGRGEQYF
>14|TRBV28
CASSLSPRGETQYF
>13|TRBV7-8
CASSLSGDYGYTF
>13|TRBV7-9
CASSATGWNGYTF
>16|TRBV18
CASSPGQALANYGYTF
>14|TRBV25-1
CASSGGAFNYGYTF
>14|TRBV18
CASSPTEGVYGYTF
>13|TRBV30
CAWSPKRYRGYTF
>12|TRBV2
CASSEPPGAQYF
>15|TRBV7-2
CASSLVEGAPYEQYF
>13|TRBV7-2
CASSLDRVGGYTF
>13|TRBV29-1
CSVGTGGNSPLHF
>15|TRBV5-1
CASSLVQGGRGPLHF
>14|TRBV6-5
CASSPPASGTEAFF
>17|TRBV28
CASSLVRDTKNTGELFF
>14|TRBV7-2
CASSSTWGVGTQYF
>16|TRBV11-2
CASSLSQGFVTDTQYF
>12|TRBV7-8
CASSPDRGGQYF
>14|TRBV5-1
CASSSGTGIYEQYF
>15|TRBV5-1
CASSLEDRITDTQYF
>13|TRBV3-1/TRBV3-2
CASSRRRTGELFF
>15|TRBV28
CASSRDRGSRTEAFF
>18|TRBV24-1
CATSDPPRSGELSYEQYF
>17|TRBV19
CASSLDTGSASGNTIYF
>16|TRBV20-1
CSASSTVTHSLYEQYF
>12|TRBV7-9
CASRIQGPGYTF
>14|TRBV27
CASGAGAGVPEQYF
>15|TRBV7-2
CASSPWTGTEGTQYF